This TCR beta chain derives from a study of blood T cell repertoires in COVID-19. Looking at the study overall: There were acute and convalescent COVID-19 samples, and they came from the United States, Italy and Spain. Sources were T cells, B-cell-depleted T cells, or PBMCs; the material itself was cDNA or gDNA.

Seattle patient enrollment occurred during active infection, with longitudinal follow-up thereafter. Original processing methods: Scientists estimated how many nucleated cells there were by amplifying reference gene primers. The method was immunoSEQ multiplex PCR; TCRdb's version includes in-frame clones alone and lacks a portion of them. The D gene and trimming were derived from the DNA, and the V and J assignments and clone size from that table. The sample has about 300,000 clones, more than 80% seen once. Germline loops: CDR1 MNHEY, CDR2 SMNVEV (reference sequence). The V segment lost 6 bases and the J segment 12 bases; nucleotides outside the gene matches: 11. The CDR3 is made up of 14 amino acids.

The specimen sequenced was peripheral blood. V usage is TRBV27 and J usage is TRBJ1-6, with TRBD1 matching 7 bases. The source of this sequence is a woman aged 45-59 years with COVID-19, enrolled during active disease. CDR3: CASRPLRDRQPLHF. The CDR3 nucleotides are TGTGCCAGCAGGCCGCTCAGGGACAGACAACCCCTCCACTTT.